The 4 T cell receptor beta chains given below trace back to one sample, sequenced in a study of T cell responses to AZD1222 COVID-19 vaccine (TCRdb year 2021). Library construction relied on the immunoSEQ multiplex PCR assay. Entries here come from immuneACCESS through TCRdb and include only in-frame sequences with V and J called. Some clones fail to appear in such tables; in the studies checked, an unresolved V gene covers under half of the shortfall, and the cause of the remainder is unknown. The sample data list 130,000 to 150,000 clones, and just under 95% of these were observed just once. The ten biggest clones cover around 1.8% of the sample. What the time point label conveys for this sample: baseline before first vaccination. Source: peripheral blood, taken on day 0 of AZD1222 vaccination. The origin of the receptors is an adult in good health.

The chain couples TRBV2 to TRBJ2-5; D is unresolved. This CDR3 has 15 residues. Per germline, CDR1 SNHLY and CDR2 FYNNEI. Trimming cost V 4 bases and J 2 bases, with 14 bases left between them. CDR3 protein: CASSGRLDLQETQYF. CDR3 nucleotide sequence: TGTGCCAGCAGTGGCAGACTGGATTTACAAGAGACCCAGTACTTC.

This chain joins TRBV4-2 and TRBJ1-1; D is possibly TRBD1 (5 bases). Germline CDR1 LGHNA, CDR2 YNFKEQ. The V end lost 4 bases, the J end lost 5 bases, and 20 bases lay between the germline ends. CDR3 length: 16 amino acids. The CDR3 here is CASSPGTARAYTEAFF. The CDR3 nucleotides read TGTGCCAGCAGCCCCGGGACGGCAAGGGCTTATACTGAAGCTTTCTTT.

The rearrangement links TRBV10-3 to TRBJ1-5; TRBD1 aligns across 7 bases. CDR1 and CDR2 from the germline V gene are ENHRY and SYGVKD. The ends lost 5 bases at V and 5 bases at J; junction bases unmatched: 3. The CDR3 length is 13 residues. CDR3 DNA sequence: TGTGCCATCAGTCCGGGACAGTATCAGCCCCAGCATTTT. Protein product: CAISPGQYQPQHF.

J is TRBJ2-3 and V is TRBV19; TRBD2 matches at 12 bases. CDR1 is LNHDA, CDR2 SQIVND, per germline (reference sequence). The CDR3 runs 19 residues. V gave up 5 bases and J gave up 0 bases; unmatched junction bases: 12. In DNA, the CDR3 is TGTGCCAGTAGTTTCGGACTAGCGGGATTACGCTCTAGCACAGATACGCAGTATTTT. This encodes CASSFGLAGLRSSTDTQYF.